Many counts were recorded for the clone carrying this TCR beta chain. TCRdb redid the calling of the RACE reads with MiXCR, one entry per CDR3 protein. The sample holds more than 90,000 distinct CDR3 sequences; approximately 10% are singletons and the top ten take roughly 2.2%. Time point here: patch test 1, 2 weeks after DPC sensitization. The treatment denotes: therapeutic diphenylcyclopropenone sensitization with weekly scalp DPC. The data were taken from a study of human T cells and chemical hapten exposure. The V gene lost 5 bases and the J gene lost 2 bases, with 19 bases spanning the gap. The CDR3 has 16 amino acids.

The TCR comes from a man aged 35 to 55 with alopecia areata. Some clones in this sample may be carry-over from other donors' samples. Sequenced material: whole blood, taken in connection with sensitization to the hapten diphenylcyclopropenone (DPC). The chain employs TRBV12-3 or TRBV12-4 and TRBJ2-7, with D possibly TRBD2 on 6 matching bases. The CDR3 bases are TGTGCCAGCAGTGAAACTCTTCGGGGGTTCCCCTACGAGCAGTACTTC. Encoded protein: CASSETLRGFPYEQYF.